What follows are 25 T cell receptor beta chains derived from one specimen sequenced in a study of T-cell memory formation after mild COVID-19. One entry per CDR3 protein results from TCRdb running MiXCR on the 5' RACE reads. The profile covers approximately 250,000 distinct CDR3 sequences, with 15% to 20% appearing a single time and 22% taken by the ten largest. The material sequenced was PBMCs or a T cell subset sorted from them (not recorded which). The receptors shown here come from a man younger than 35 who had mild COVID-19 (a few samples of this study predate the infection). Cell type and time point are not known.

This clonotype was picked up many times. The chain links TRBV4-2 to TRBJ1-5; no clear D gene. This CDR3 spans 16 amino acids. The V gene lost 1 base and the J gene lost 5 bases, with 15 bases spanning the gap. Germline CDR1 reads LGHNA; CDR2 reads YNFKEQ. This CDR3 reads CASSQVANGIDQPQHF. In DNA form, the CDR3 reads TGTGCCAGCAGCCAAGTTGCTAACGGAATAGATCAGCCCCAGCATTTT.

The rearrangement links TRBV2 to TRBJ1-1; 8 nucleotides line up with TRBD1. CDR3 length: 14 amino acids. V was clipped by 5 bases and J by 3 bases; unmatched bases: 5. CDR1 SNHLY and CDR2 FYNNEI come from the germline V gene. CDR3 loop: CASSIQGVYTEAFF. As DNA, the CDR3 is TGTGCCAGCAGTATACAGGGGGTCTACACTGAAGCTTTCTTT. Full variable domain (remainder filled in from reference TRBV2 and TRBJ1-1): EPEVTQTPSHQVTQMGQEVILRCVPISNHLYFYWYRQILGQKVEFLVSFYNNEISEKSEIFDDQFSVERPDGSNFTLKIRSTKLEDSAMYFCASSIQGVYTEAFFGQGTRLTVV.

The V call is TRBV6-1, the J call TRBJ2-2; D ambiguous. This CDR3 region has 16 residues. Between the trimmed V and J ends, which lost 1 base and 0 bases, there was a span of 9 bases. The germline V gene has CDR1 MNHNS and CDR2 SASEGT. CDR3 residues: CASSEGGYANTGELFF. The CDR3, as DNA: TGTGCCAGCAGTGAAGGAGGCTACGCGAACACCGGGGAGCTGTTTTTT.

In its sample, this clonotype was seen a few times. The gene calls are TRBV4-3 and TRBJ2-2; TRBD1 matches at 9 bases. Losses at the gene ends were 5 bases for V and 5 bases for J; bases not matched to a gene: 9. Germline CDR1 and CDR2: LGHNA and YSLEER. The CDR3 is 16 residues long. This CDR3 reads CASSGWDRDRTGELFF. The CDR3 region has the DNA TGCGCCAGCAGCGGGTGGGACAGGGATCGGACCGGGGAGCTGTTTTTT.

This clonotype was observed a handful of times. The V call is TRBV6-5, the J call TRBJ2-7, with TRBD2 matching over 10 bases. This CDR3 has 18 residues. In germline, CDR1 is MNHEY, CDR2 SVGAGI. Trimming took 0 bases from V and 4 from J; bases not matched to a gene: 12. The CDR3 reads CASSYSGGVAGGNYEQYV. CDR3 bases: TGTGCCAGCAGTTACTCCGGAGGGGTAGCGGGGGGAAATTACGAGCAGTACGTC.

V gene TRBV5-1 combines with J gene TRBJ1-2, with 8 positions matching TRBD1. Trimming removed 0 bases from V and 6 bases from J; junction bases left unmatched: 1. The CDR3 extends over 13 amino acids. The germline V gene encodes CDR1 SGHRS and CDR2 YFSETQ. The CDR3 coding sequence is TGCGCCAGCAGCTTGGCAGGGGGCCATGGCTACACCTTC. Protein: CASSLAGGHGYTF. Filled out from reference TRBV5-1 and TRBJ1-2, the complete variable domain reads KAGVTQTPRYLIKTRGQQVTLSCSPISGHRSVSWYQQTPGQGLQFLFEYFSETQRNKGNFPGRFSGRQFSNSRSEMNVSTLELGDSALYLCASSLAGGHGYTFGSGTRLTVV.

This clonotype was counted ten times or more. The CDR3 DNA reads TGTGCCAGCAGCCAAGATCGGGTTAGCACAGATACGCAGTATTTT. Translation gives CASSQDRVSTDTQYF. The chain uses TRBV4-2 and TRBJ2-3; D is unclear. The CDR3 extends over 15 amino acids. V lost 0 bases and J 0 bases, leaving 7 bases between the germline ends. Looked up from germline, CDR1 is LGHNA and CDR2 is YNFKEQ.

The chain uses TRBV7-3 and TRBJ2-2, with D maybe TRBD2 (5 bases). With 10 bases removed from V and 2 bases from J, the gap between germline ends came to 14 bases. The germline gives CDR1 SGHTA, CDR2 FQGTGA. The CDR3 consists of 14 residues. CDR3 protein: CATEERQNTGELFF. The CDR3 bases are TGTGCCACCGAAGAGCGGCAAAACACCGGGGAGCTGTTTTTT.

Points on this clonotype: One end of the junction is discordant with germline, which a read error may explain. This chain joins TRBV4-1 and TRBJ2-4, with 7 bases fitting TRBD2. This CDR3 is 15 amino acids long. CDR1 is MGHRA and CDR2 is YSYEKL in the germline V gene. CDR3 protein: CASSQEDRLRDYPDF. As DNA, the CDR3 is TGCGCCAGCAGCCAAGAAGACAGACTCCGGGACTACCCTGACTTC.

The V gene is TRBV20-1, the J gene TRBJ2-1; 8 nucleotides agree with TRBD2. Per the germline V gene, CDR1 is DFQATT and CDR2 is SNEGSKA (reference sequence). CDR3 length equals 13 residues. J was trimmed by 7 bases and V by 3 bases; bases with no gene match: 5. The CDR3 DNA is TGCAGTGCTAGCCGCCCGGGGGGGAATGAGCAGTTCTTC. The encoded protein is CSASRPGGNEQFF.

This clonotype was recorded a few times. The rearrangement joins TRBV5-1 to TRBJ2-3; 9 bases align to TRBD2. This CDR3 is built from 16 residues. Trimming removed 4 bases from V and 5 bases from J; junction bases left unmatched: 11. CDR1 and CDR2 from the germline V gene are SGHRS and YFSETQ. The CDR3 region has the DNA TGCGCCAGCAGCCTCACATCTAGCGGGGTCGGAGATACGCAGTATTTT. Protein: CASSLTSSGVGDTQYF.

This clonotype was counted a few times. The chain combines TRBV4-2 with TRBJ1-2, with TRBD1 as a possible D gene (6 bases). V was shortened by 0 bases and J by 7 bases, with 15 bases between the two germline ends. CDR3 size: 15 residues. Germline values: CDR1 LGHNA, CDR2 YNFKEQ. CDR3 bases: TGTGCCAGCAGCCAAGATTGGTCGGGGGCAGTTGGCTACACCTTC. Protein product: CASSQDWSGAVGYTF.

V and J are TRBV5-1 and TRBJ2-5; 10 nucleotides align to TRBD2. The V gene's germline CDR1 is SGHRS and CDR2 YFSETQ. V shed 4 bases, J shed 1 base, and the junction held 7 bases outside the gene matches. The CDR3 sequence is 16 residues long. This CDR3 is CASSLRVAGGQETQYF. The DNA for the CDR3 is TGCGCCAGCAGCCTGCGGGTAGCGGGGGGCCAAGAGACCCAGTACTTC.

This clonotype was recorded many times. The V and J genes are TRBV20-1 and TRBJ2-3, with 14 bases matching TRBD2. CDR1 and CDR2 (germline): DFQATT, SNEGSKA (reference sequence). The CDR3 totals 16 residues. After removal of 5 bases from V and 7 bases from J, the junction contained 11 bases not matched to a gene. The CDR3 DNA follows: TGCAGTGCTCCCGGGGGACTAGCGGGGGCCCTGAATACGCAGTATTTT. This codes for CSAPGGLAGALNTQYF.

V and J are TRBV20-1 and TRBJ1-6; D perhaps matches TRBD1 (5 bases). CDR3 length: 13 residues. Germline assignment: CDR1 DFQATT and CDR2 SNEGSKA (reference sequence). The V and J ends lost 5 bases and 7 bases respectively, with 12 bases between them. The CDR3 spells CSALGARNSPLHF. As DNA, the CDR3 is TGCAGTGCTTTAGGGGCGCGGAATTCACCCCTCCACTTT.

The chain links TRBV6-1 to TRBJ1-3, with D unclear. Per the germline V gene, CDR1 is MNHNS and CDR2 is SASEGT. Between the trimmed V and J ends, which lost 8 bases and 0 bases, there was a span of 11 bases. The CDR3 extends over 14 amino acids. In DNA form, the CDR3 reads TGTGCCAGCCTTCCGGGTCGCTCTGGAAACACCATATATTTT. This gives the protein CASLPGRSGNTIYF.

V and J are TRBV30 and TRBJ1-1, with a tentative D call TRBD1 (5 bases). The CDR3 loop spans 13 amino acids. Deletions cut 3 bases from V and 0 bases from J, with 8 bases between. Germline V gene lookup returns CDR1 GTSNPN and CDR2 SVGIG (reference sequence). CDR3 region: CAWRRQMNTEAFF. CDR3 coding DNA: TGTGCCTGGAGGAGACAGATGAACACTGAAGCTTTCTTT.

This clonotype has a single count. This chain connects TRBV20-1 to TRBJ2-7, with TRBD2 identical over 9 bases. The length of the CDR3 is 15 residues. Germline trimming cut 3 bases from V and 0 bases from J; bases unmatched to any gene: 6. Germline CDR1 and CDR2: DFQATT and SNEGSKA (reference sequence). CDR3 sequence reads: CSASRLAVISYEQYV. The DNA for the CDR3 is TGCAGTGCTAGCAGACTAGCGGTGATCTCCTACGAGCAGTACGTC.

This rearrangement joins TRBV5-1 to TRBJ1-2; 7 bases are a match to TRBD1. Trimming removed 0 bases from V and 5 bases from J; junction bases left unmatched: 4. Germline V CDR1 and CDR2: SGHRS, YFSETQ. The length of the CDR3 is 14 residues. The CDR3 here is CASSLGDSIYGYTF. The CDR3 DNA is TGCGCCAGCAGCTTGGGGGACAGCATATATGGCTACACCTTC. Complete variable domain (other parts from reference TRBV5-1 and TRBJ1-2): KAGVTQTPRYLIKTRGQQVTLSCSPISGHRSVSWYQQTPGQGLQFLFEYFSETQRNKGNFPGRFSGRQFSNSRSEMNVSTLELGDSALYLCASSLGDSIYGYTFGSGTRLTVV.

At least ten counts were recorded for this clonotype. This CDR3 reads CASSSQGAGTEAFF. CDR3 bases: TGTGCCAGCAGTTCGCAGGGGGCGGGTACTGAAGCTTTCTTT. This sequence joins TRBV12-3 or TRBV12-4 and TRBJ1-1; 8 bases agree with TRBD1. The ends lost 4 bases at V and 5 bases at J; junction bases unmatched: 6. This CDR3 contains 14 residues.

The chain links TRBV6-6 to TRBJ2-7; no firm D call. V lost 2 bases and J 0 bases, leaving 11 bases between the germline ends. The CDR3 contains 15 residues. Germline V gene data show CDR1 as MNHNY and CDR2 as SVGAGI (reference sequence). CDR3 sequence: CASSYLNSGSYEQYF. CDR3 bases: TGTGCCAGCAGTTACCTCAATTCGGGCTCCTACGAGCAGTACTTC.

This chain uses TRBV4-1 with TRBJ1-2, with TRBD1 matching 7 bases. Per the germline V gene, CDR1 is MGHRA and CDR2 is YSYEKL. V shed 1 base, J shed 5 bases, and the junction held 4 bases outside the gene matches. The CDR3 has 14 amino acids. The DNA for the CDR3 is TGCGCCAGCAGCCAAGGCACCAGGGGGTATGGCTACACCTTC. It yields the protein CASSQGTRGYGYTF.

This CDR3 is CASSLARGSSGTQYF. The DNA for the CDR3 is TGTGCCAGCAGTTTAGCGCGGGGGTCCTCTGGTACGCAGTATTTT. V usage is TRBV27 and J usage is TRBJ2-3; 7 positions match TRBD2. This CDR3 region has 15 residues. V dropped 2 bases and J dropped 8; count of bases not matched to a gene: 10. The germline V gene encodes CDR1 MNHEY and CDR2 SMNVEV (reference sequence).

In this sample, this clonotype turned up a few times. The V call is TRBV9, the J call TRBJ2-1, with D maybe TRBD1 (5 bases). V lost 1 base and J 10 bases, leaving 21 bases between the germline ends. The CDR3 extends over 16 amino acids. Germline V CDR1 and CDR2: SGDLS, YYNGEE. CDR3: CASSVNVGDGAREQFF. The DNA for the CDR3 is TGTGCCAGCAGCGTAAATGTAGGGGATGGGGCAAGGGAGCAGTTCTTC.

The sample holds a few counts of this clonotype. The J gene is TRBJ2-4, the V gene TRBV4-1, with D perhaps matching TRBD1 (5 bases). The germline V gene has CDR1 MGHRA and CDR2 YSYEKL. CDR3 length equals 15 residues. The V end lost 3 bases, the J end lost 0 bases, and 9 bases lay between the germline ends. The CDR3, as DNA: TGCGCCAGCAGCCAGCAGGGATTAGCCAAAAACATTCAGTACTTC. It encodes CASSQQGLAKNIQYF.